A selection of T cell receptor beta chains follows, all from one sample in a study of T cells in localized non-small cell lung cancer. Data came from immunoSEQ multiplex PCR; TCRdb stores just in-frame clones and leaves some out. The sample holds fewer than 20,000 clones; around nine tenths are singletons and the top ten take 8.4%. The sample was peripheral blood, taken before any cancer treatment. The source of these receptors is a man aged 35 to 70 with stage I lung adenocarcinoma. CDR3s include the opening cysteine and the closing phenylalanine or tryptophan. The D gene is left open where the match is weak. A clone size is listed for some rows: how often the clone was seen (once, few, many), or a class if it is expanded.

v_gene	d_gene	j_gene	abundance	CDR3aa	CDR3nt
TRBV12-5	TRBD1	TRBJ1-5	NA	CASAGTGNQPQHF	TGTGCTAGTGCCGGGACAGGTAATCAGCCCCAGCATTTT
TRBV5-6	NA	TRBJ2-5	NA	CASSQVGPLQETQYF	TGTGCCAGCAGCCAGGTAGGACCCCTCCAAGAGACCCAGTACTTC
TRBV27	TRBD1	TRBJ1-2	once	CASSSISTGPYGYTF	TGTGCCAGCAGTTCCATTTCGACAGGGCCCTATGGCTACACCTTC
TRBV5-4	TRBD2	TRBJ2-1	NA	CASSRIHRDYLNEQFF	TGTGCCAGCAGCCGTATCCATCGGGACTACCTCAATGAGCAGTTCTTC
TRBV14	NA	TRBJ1-1	NA	CASSEALNTEAFF	TGTGCCAGCAGCGAGGCCCTGAACACTGAAGCTTTCTTT
TRBV19	NA	TRBJ2-1	once	CASRRGGDNEQFF	TGTGCCAGTCGAAGGGGGGGGGACAATGAGCAGTTCTTC
TRBV9	NA	TRBJ2-3	NA	CASSVVLATDTQYF	TGTGCCAGCAGCGTAGTCCTGGCAACAGATACGCAGTATTTT
TRBV27	NA	TRBJ2-7	NA	CAWVYEQYF	TGTGCCTGGGTGTACGAGCAGTACTTC
TRBV27	NA	TRBJ2-5	NA	CASRRGSQETQYF	TGTGCCAGCAGGCGGGGTTCCCAAGAGACCCAGTACTTC
TRBV25-1	NA	TRBJ2-3	NA	CASSDQEAAKGTQYF	TGTGCCAGCAGTGACCAGGAGGCCGCGAAGGGTACGCAGTATTTT
TRBV4-1	NA	TRBJ1-1	NA	CASSQGDINTEAFF	TGCGCCAGCAGCCAAGGGGACATTAACACTGAAGCTTTCTTT